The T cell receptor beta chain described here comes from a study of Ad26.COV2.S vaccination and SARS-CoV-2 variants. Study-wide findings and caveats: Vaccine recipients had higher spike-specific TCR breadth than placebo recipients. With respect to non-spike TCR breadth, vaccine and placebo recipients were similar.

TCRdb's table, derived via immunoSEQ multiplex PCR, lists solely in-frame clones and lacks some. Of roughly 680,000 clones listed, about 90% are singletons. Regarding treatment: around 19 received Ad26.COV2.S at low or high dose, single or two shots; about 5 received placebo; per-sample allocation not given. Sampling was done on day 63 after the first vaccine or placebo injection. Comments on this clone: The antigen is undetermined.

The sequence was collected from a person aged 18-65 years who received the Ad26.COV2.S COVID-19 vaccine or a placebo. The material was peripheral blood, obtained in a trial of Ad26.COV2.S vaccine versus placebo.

The CDR3 DNA sequence: TGTGCCAGCAGTTACGGAGGGGGAAACACCATATATTTT. It is translated as CASSYGGGNTIYF. The chain links TRBV6-5 to TRBJ1-3, with D uncertain. The germline V gene has CDR1 MNHEY and CDR2 SVGAGI. The CDR3 loop spans 13 amino acids. V was shortened by 2 bases and J by 4 bases, with 6 bases between the two germline ends.